This T cell receptor (beta chain) was profiled in a study of somatic mutations in cytotoxic T cells in rheumatoid arthritis. About the research overall: Several of the V beta antibody-stained T-cell populations were flow-sorted at nearly 100% purity; V beta1+ cells were among them and were sequenced for TCRB. Overall study findings and caveats: The study found that the largest CD8+ clone exceeded 20% of CD8+ cells in 8 of 65 patients. Measurement of CD8+ T-cell clonality revealed no significant difference between rheumatoid arthritis patients and age-matched healthy controls.

Sequencing was performed with immunoSEQ multiplex PCR; in TCRdb, only in-frame clones are kept and a portion is missing. The table lists 9,400 or so clones, approximately 71% of them singletons. Germline lookup yields CDR1 LNHDA and CDR2 SQIVND (reference sequence). Deletions cut 6 bases from V and 3 bases from J, with 3 bases between. CDR3 length: 11 amino acids. Flow cytometry was used to check the purity of CD4+ and CD8+ cells, which had been isolated by positive magnetic bead selection. As for this clone: Its antigen is currently unknown.

The sequence came from a woman aged 45-65 years in good health. The sequenced sample was CD8+ T cells sorted from blood. V gene TRBV19 combines with J gene TRBJ2-1; D is uncertain. The CDR3 sequence: CASSHYNEQFF. As DNA, the CDR3 is TGTGCCAGTAGCCACTACAATGAGCAGTTCTTC.